Described below is a single TCR beta chain sequence and its context. Method: immunoSEQ multiplex PCR; TCRdb's copy keeps in-frame clones and lacks some. The sample has 15,000 to 20,000 clones, less than 90% seen once. The data were obtained in a study of lymphopenia after photon versus proton radiotherapy. The source is a man in his sixties or seventies with pancreatic cancer. This specimen was peripheral blood, taken from a patient treated with proton-based radiotherapy.

CDR3 sequence: CASSLRRQGLKGEQYF. The CDR3 region has the DNA TGTGCCAGCAGCCTCCGGCGGCAGGGGTTAAAGGGCGAGCAGTACTTC. The chain joins TRBV5-4 to TRBJ2-7, with a tentative D call TRBD1 (6 bases). Trimming removed 4 bases at V and 6 bases at J, with 23 bases between. The germline V gene has CDR1 SGHNT and CDR2 YYREEE (reference sequence). This CDR3 comprises 16 residues.